This T cell receptor beta chain appears in the sequencing data of a study of Ad26.COV2.S vaccination and SARS-CoV-2 variants. Sequencing was performed with immunoSEQ multiplex PCR; in TCRdb, only in-frame clones are kept and a portion is missing. The sample holds approximately 350,000 clones, about four fifths seen once. Worth noting for this clone: Its antigen is undetermined. One end of the junction does not line up with germline, which may come from a read error.

Per germline, CDR1 SGHKS and CDR2 YYEKEE (reference sequence). CDR3 length equals 12 residues. Regarding the study as a whole: It was found that vaccine and placebo recipients had similar non-spike TCR breadth.

Stated treatment: about 20 received Ad26.COV2.S at low or high dose, single or two shots; roughly 5 received placebo; per-sample allocation not given. After the first vaccine or placebo injection, samples were drawn on day 63. Its platform was an Ad26 vector, and its expressed antigen was Wuhan-strain SARS-CoV-2 spike. Sequencing used peripheral blood, obtained in a trial of Ad26.COV2.S vaccine versus placebo. The receptor comes from a person between 18 and 65 years old who received the Ad26.COV2.S COVID-19 vaccine or a placebo. The rearrangement links TRBV5-5 to TRBJ1-2; D is possibly TRBD1 (6 bases). The CDR3 reads CASSFYTGTGFF. The CDR3 DNA follows: TGTGCCAGCAGCTTTTACACGGGTACAGGGTTCTTC.